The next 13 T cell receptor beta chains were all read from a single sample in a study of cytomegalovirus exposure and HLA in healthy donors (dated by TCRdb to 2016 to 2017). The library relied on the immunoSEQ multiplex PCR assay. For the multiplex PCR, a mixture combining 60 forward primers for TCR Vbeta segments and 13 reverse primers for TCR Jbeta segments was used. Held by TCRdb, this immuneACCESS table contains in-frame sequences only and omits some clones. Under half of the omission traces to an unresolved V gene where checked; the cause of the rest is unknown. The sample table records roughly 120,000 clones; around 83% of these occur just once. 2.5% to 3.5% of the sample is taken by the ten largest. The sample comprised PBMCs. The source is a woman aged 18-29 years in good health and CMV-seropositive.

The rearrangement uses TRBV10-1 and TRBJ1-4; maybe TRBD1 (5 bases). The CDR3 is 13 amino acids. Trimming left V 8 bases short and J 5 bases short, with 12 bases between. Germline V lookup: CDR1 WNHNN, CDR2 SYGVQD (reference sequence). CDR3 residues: CASPKYRNEKLFF. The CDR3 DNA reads TGCGCCAGCCCGAAATACAGGAATGAAAAACTGTTTTTT.

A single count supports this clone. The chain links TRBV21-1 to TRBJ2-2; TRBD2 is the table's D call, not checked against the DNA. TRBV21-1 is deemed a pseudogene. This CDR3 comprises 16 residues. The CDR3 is CASSNSRGGFSGELFF. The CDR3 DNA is TGTGCCAGCAGCAACAGTAGGGGGGGGTTTTCCGGGGAGCTGTTTTTT.

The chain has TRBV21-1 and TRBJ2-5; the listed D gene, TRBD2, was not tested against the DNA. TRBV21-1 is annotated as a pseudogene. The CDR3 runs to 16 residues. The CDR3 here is CASSKANGRGGETQYF. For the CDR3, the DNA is TGTGCCAGCAGCAAAGCGAACGGCCGCGGGGGAGAGACCCAGTACTTC.

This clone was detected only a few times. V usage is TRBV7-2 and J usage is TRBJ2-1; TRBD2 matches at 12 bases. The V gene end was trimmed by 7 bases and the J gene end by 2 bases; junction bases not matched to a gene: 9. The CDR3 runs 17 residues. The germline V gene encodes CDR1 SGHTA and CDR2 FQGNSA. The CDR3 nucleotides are TGTGCCAGCACCGTAAAGTGGACTAGCGGGGCCTACAATGAGCAGTTCTTC. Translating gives CASTVKWTSGAYNEQFF.

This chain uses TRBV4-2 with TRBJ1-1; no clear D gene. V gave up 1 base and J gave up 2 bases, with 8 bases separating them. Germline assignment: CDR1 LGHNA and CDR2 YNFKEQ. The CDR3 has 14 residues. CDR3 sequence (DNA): TGTGCCAGCAGCCAAGTTACGGGTAACACTGAAGCTTTCTTT. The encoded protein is CASSQVTGNTEAFF.

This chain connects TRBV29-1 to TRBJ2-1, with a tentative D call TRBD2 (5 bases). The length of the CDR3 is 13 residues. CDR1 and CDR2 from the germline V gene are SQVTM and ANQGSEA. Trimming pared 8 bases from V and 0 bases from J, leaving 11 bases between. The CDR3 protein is CSPVRGSYNEQFF. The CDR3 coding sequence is TGCAGCCCAGTCCGGGGCTCCTACAATGAGCAGTTCTTC.

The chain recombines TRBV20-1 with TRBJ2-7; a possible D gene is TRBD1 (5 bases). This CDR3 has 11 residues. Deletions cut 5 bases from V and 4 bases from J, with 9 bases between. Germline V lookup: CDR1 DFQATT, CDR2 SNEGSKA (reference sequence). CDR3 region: CSAQKGYEQYF. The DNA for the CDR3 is TGCAGTGCTCAAAAGGGGTACGAGCAGTACTTC.

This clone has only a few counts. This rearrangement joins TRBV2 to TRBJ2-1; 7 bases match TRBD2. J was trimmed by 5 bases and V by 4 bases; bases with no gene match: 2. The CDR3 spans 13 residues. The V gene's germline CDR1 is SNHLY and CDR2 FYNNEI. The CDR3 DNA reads TGTGCCAGCAGTGGACTAGCTAACAATGAGCAGTTCTTC. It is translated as CASSGLANNEQFF.

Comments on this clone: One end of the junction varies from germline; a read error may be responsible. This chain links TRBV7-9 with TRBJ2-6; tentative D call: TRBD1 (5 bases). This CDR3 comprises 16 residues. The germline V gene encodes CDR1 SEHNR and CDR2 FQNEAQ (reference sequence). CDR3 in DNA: TGTTCCAGCAGCTCGACAGAGCTCTCTGGGGCCAACGTCCTGACTTTC. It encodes CSSSSTELSGANVLTF.

CDR3 region: CASSLGTSHTDTQYF. DNA for the CDR3: TGCGCCAGCAGCTTGGGGACTAGTCACACAGATACGCAGTATTTT. The chain joins TRBV5-1 to TRBJ2-3, with 7 bases fitting TRBD2. V shed 0 bases, J shed 2 bases, and the junction held 3 bases outside the gene matches. Germline loops: CDR1 SGHRS, CDR2 YFSETQ. The CDR3 loop spans 15 amino acids. Supplemented by reference TRBV5-1 and TRBJ2-3, the full variable domain reads KAGVTQTPRYLIKTRGQQVTLSCSPISGHRSVSWYQQTPGQGLQFLFEYFSETQRNKGNFPGRFSGRQFSNSRSEMNVSTLELGDSALYLCASSLGTSHTDTQYFGPGTRLTVL.

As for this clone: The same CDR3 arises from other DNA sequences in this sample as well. CDR3 bases: TGCGCCAGCAGCCAGGAAGGAGCGGGGGGGCCCCCGGAGTACAATGAGCAGTTCTTC. Translation: CASSQEGAGGPPEYNEQFF. The V and J genes are TRBV4-1 and TRBJ2-1; 10 bases match TRBD2. CDR1 MGHRA and CDR2 YSYEKL come from the germline V gene. The ends lost 3 bases at V and 4 bases at J; junction bases unmatched: 15. CDR3 length: 19 amino acids.

CDR3 protein: CASRTGKSNDYGYTF. The CDR3 DNA reads TGTGCCAGCAGGACAGGGAAGAGTAACGACTATGGCTACACCTTC. The chain employs TRBV7-8 and TRBJ1-2, with 7 bases lining up with TRBD1. CDR3 length: 15 residues. Germline-derived CDR1 and CDR2 are SGHVS and FQNEAQ. Trimming at V came to 6 bases and at J to 3 bases, leaving 10 bases not matched to a gene.

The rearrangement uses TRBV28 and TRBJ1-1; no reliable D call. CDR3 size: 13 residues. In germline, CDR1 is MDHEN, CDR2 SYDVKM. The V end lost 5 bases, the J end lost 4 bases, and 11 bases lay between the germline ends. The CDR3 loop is CASSTTGSTEAFF. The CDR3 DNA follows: TGTGCCAGCAGTACGACCGGGAGCACTGAAGCTTTCTTT.